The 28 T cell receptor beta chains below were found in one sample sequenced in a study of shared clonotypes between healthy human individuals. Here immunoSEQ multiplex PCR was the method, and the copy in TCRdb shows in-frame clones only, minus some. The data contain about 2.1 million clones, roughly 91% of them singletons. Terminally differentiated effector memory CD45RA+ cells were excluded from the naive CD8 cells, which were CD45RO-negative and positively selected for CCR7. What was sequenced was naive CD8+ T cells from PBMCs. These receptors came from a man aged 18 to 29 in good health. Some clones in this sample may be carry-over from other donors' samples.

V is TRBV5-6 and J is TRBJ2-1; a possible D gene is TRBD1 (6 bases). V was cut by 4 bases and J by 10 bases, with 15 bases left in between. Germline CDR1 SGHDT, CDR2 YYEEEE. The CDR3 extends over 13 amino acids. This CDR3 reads CASSPGTRWEQFF. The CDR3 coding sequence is TGTGCCAGCAGCCCCGGGACAAGGTGGGAGCAGTTCTTC. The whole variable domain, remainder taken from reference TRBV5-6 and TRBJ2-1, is DAGVTQSPTHLIKTRGQQVTLRCSPKSGHDTVSWYQQALGQGPQFIFQYYEEEERQRGNFPDRFSGHQFPNYSSELNVNALLLGDSALYLCASSPGTRWEQFFGPGTRLTVL.

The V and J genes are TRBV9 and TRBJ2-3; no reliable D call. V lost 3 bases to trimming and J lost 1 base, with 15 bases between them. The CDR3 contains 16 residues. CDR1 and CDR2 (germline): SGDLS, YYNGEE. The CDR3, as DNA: TGTGCCAGCAGCGCCCCTCGGGTGGATGGCACAGATACGCAGTATTTT. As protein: CASSAPRVDGTDTQYF.

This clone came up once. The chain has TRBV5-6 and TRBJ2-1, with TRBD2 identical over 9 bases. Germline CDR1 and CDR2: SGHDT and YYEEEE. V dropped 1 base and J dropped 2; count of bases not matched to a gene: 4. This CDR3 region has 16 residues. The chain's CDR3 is CASSLIAGDPYNEQFF. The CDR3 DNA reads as TGTGCCAGCAGCTTGATAGCGGGAGACCCCTACAATGAGCAGTTCTTC. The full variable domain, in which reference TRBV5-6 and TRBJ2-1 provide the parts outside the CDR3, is DAGVTQSPTHLIKTRGQQVTLRCSPKSGHDTVSWYQQALGQGPQFIFQYYEEEERQRGNFPDRFSGHQFPNYSSELNVNALLLGDSALYLCASSLIAGDPYNEQFFGPGTRLTVL.

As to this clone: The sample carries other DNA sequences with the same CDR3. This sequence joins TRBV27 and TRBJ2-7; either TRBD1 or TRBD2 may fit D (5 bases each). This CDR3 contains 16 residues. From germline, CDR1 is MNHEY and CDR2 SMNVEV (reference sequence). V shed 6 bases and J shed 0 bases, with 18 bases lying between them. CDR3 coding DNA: TGTGCCAGCAGCCCAAGTACCGGGACGATCTCCTACGAGCAGTACTTC. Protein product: CASSPSTGTISYEQYF.

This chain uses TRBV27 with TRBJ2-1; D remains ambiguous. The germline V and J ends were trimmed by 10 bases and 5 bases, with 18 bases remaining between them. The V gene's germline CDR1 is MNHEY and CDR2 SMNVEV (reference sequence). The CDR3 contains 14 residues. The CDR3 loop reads CATGKNIVDNEQFF. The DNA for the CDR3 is TGTGCCACCGGAAAGAACATCGTTGACAATGAGCAGTTCTTC.

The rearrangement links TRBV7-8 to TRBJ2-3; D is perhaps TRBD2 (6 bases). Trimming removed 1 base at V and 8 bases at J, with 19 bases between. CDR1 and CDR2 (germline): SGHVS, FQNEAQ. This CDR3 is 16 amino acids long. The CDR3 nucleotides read TGTGCCAGCAGCTTAGGTAGACGGGAGTTCCAAATTACGCAGTATTTT. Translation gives CASSLGRREFQITQYF.

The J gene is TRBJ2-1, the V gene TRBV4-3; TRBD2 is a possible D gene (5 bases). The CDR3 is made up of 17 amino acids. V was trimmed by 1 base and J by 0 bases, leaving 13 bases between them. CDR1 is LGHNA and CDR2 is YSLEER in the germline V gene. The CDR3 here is CASSQAGLEGSYNEQFF. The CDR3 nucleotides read TGCGCCAGCAGCCAAGCCGGTCTCGAGGGCTCCTACAATGAGCAGTTCTTC.

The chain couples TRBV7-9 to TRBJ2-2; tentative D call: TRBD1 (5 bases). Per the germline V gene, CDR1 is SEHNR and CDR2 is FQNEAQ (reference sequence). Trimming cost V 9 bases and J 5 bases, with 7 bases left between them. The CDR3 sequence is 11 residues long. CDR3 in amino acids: CASKGTGELFF. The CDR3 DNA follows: TGTGCCAGTAAGGGGACCGGGGAGCTGTTTTTT. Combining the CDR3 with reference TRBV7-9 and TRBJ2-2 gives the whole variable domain DTGVSQNPRHKITKRGQNVTFRCDPISEHNRLYWYRQTLGQGPEFLTYFQNEAQLEKSRLLSDRFSAERPKGSFSTLEIQRTEQGDSAMYLCASKGTGELFFGEGSRLTVL.

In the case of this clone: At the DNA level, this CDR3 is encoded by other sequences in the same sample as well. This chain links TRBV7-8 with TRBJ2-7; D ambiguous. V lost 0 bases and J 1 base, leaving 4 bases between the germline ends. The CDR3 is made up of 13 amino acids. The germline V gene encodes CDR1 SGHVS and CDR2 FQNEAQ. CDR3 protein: CASSLAGSYEQYF. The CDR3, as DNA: TGTGCCAGCAGCTTAGCGGGATCCTACGAGCAGTACTTC.

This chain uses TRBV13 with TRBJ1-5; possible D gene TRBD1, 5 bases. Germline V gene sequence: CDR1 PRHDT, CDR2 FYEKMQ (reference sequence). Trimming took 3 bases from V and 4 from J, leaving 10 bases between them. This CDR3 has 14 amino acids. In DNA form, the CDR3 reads TGTGCCAGCAGCTTCAGACAGACTAATCAGCCCCAGCATTTT. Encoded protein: CASSFRQTNQPQHF.

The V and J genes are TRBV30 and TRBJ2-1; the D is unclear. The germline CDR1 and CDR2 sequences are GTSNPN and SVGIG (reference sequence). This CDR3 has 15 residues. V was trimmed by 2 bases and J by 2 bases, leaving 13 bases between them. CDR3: CAWSSRARTYNEQFF. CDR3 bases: TGTGCCTGGAGTAGCCGGGCTCGCACCTACAATGAGCAGTTCTTC.

The CDR3 DNA reads TGTGCCAGCAGCCCTAGCGGGAGAAACTACGAGCAGTACTTC. Residues: CASSPSGRNYEQYF. The chain employs TRBV9 and TRBJ2-7; 10 bases line up with TRBD2. From germline, CDR1 is SGDLS and CDR2 YYNGEE. There are 14 residues in the CDR3. V dropped 4 bases and J dropped 3; count of bases not matched to a gene: 4. Variable domain in full (rest from reference TRBV9 and TRBJ2-7): DSGVTQTPKHLITATGQRVTLRCSPRSGDLSVYWYQQSLDQGLQFLIQYYNGEERAKGNILERFSAQQFPDLHSELNLSSLELGDSALYFCASSPSGRNYEQYFGPGTRLTVT.

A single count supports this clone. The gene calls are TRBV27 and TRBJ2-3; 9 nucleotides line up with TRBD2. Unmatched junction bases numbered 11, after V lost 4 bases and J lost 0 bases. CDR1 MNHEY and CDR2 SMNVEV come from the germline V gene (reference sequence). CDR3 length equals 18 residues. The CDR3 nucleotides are TGTGCCAGCAGTTGGATAGCGGGAGAGCGGGAGAGCACAGATACGCAGTATTTT. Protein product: CASSWIAGERESTDTQYF.

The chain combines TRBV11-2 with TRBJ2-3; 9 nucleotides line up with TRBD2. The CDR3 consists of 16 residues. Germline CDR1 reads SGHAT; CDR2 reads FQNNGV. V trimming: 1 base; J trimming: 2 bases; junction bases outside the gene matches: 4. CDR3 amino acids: CASSLGPSGITDTQYF. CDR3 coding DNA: TGTGCCAGCAGCTTAGGGCCTAGCGGGATCACAGATACGCAGTATTTT.

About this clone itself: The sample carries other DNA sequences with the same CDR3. The CDR3 DNA sequence: TGTGCCAGCAGTTGGGGAGGCGAGCAGTACTTC. Translated: CASSWGGEQYF. The chain links TRBV7-2 to TRBJ2-7, with D perhaps matching TRBD2 (6 bases). Trimming removed 6 bases from V and 6 bases from J, with 9 bases in between. The CDR3 totals 11 residues. Germline loops: CDR1 SGHTA, CDR2 FQGNSA.

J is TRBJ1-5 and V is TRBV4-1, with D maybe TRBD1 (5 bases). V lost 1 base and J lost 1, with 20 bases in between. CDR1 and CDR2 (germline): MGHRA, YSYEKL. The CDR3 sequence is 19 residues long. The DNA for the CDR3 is TGCGCCAGCAGCCAAGCACGGGTTTTTGGGGCGGGAAGCAATCAGCCCCAGCATTTT. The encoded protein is CASSQARVFGAGSNQPQHF.

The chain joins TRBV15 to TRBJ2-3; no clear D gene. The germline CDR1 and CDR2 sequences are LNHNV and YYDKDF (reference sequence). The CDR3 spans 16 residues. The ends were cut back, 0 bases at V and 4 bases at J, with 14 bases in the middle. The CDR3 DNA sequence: TGTGCCACCAGCAGAGAACCCCATGGTGTAGCAGATACGCAGTATTTT. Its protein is CATSREPHGVADTQYF.

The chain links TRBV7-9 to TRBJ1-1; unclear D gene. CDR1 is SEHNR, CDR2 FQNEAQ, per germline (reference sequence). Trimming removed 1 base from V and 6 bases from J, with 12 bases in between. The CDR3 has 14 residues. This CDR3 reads CASSLGGSSAEAFF. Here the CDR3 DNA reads TGTGCCAGCAGCTTAGGGGGATCCAGTGCTGAAGCTTTCTTT.

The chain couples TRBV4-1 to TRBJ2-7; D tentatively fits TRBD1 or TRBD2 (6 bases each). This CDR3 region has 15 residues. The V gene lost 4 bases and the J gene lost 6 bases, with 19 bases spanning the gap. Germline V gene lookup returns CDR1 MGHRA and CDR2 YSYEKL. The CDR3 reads CASSRAEGVMGEQYF. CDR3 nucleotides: TGCGCCAGCAGCCGAGCGGAGGGGGTAATGGGCGAGCAGTACTTC.

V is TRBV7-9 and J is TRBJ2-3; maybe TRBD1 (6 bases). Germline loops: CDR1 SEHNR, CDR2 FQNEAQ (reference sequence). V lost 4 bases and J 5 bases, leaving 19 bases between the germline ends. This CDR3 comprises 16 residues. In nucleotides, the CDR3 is TGTGCCAGCAGCTCCAACTCTAGGGGGAGACAAGATACGCAGTATTTT. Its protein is CASSSNSRGRQDTQYF.

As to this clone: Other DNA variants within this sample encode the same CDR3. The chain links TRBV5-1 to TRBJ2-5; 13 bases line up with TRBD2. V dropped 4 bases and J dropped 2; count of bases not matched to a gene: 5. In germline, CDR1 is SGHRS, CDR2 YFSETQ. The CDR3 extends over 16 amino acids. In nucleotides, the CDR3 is TGCGCCAGCAGCCTGGGACTAGCGGGGCTACAAGAGACCCAGTACTTC. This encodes CASSLGLAGLQETQYF.

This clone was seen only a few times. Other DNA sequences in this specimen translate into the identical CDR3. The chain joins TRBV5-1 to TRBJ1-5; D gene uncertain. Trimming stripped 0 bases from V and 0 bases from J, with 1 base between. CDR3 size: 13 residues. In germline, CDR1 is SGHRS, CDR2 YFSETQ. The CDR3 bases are TGCGCCAGCAGCTTGGGTAGCAATCAGCCCCAGCATTTT. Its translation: CASSLGSNQPQHF.

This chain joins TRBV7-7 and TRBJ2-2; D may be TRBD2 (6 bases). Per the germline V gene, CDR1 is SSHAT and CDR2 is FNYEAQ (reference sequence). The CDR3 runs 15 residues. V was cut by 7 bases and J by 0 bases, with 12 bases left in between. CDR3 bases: TGTGCCAGCATTCCTGGGAGGCCGAACACCGGGGAGCTGTTTTTT. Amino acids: CASIPGRPNTGELFF.

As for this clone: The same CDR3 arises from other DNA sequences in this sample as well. The CDR3 here is CASSVGRGGSYNEQFF. In DNA, the CDR3 is TGTGCCAGCAGCGTAGGGAGAGGGGGTTCCTACAATGAGCAGTTCTTC. This chain uses TRBV9 with TRBJ2-1; perhaps TRBD1 as D (6 bases). The CDR3 runs to 16 residues. The V end was cut by 0 bases, the J end by 1 base, with 11 bases between. Germline assignment: CDR1 SGDLS and CDR2 YYNGEE. Full variable domain (outside the CDR3, taken from reference TRBV9 and TRBJ2-1): DSGVTQTPKHLITATGQRVTLRCSPRSGDLSVYWYQQSLDQGLQFLIQYYNGEERAKGNILERFSAQQFPDLHSELNLSSLELGDSALYFCASSVGRGGSYNEQFFGPGTRLTVL.

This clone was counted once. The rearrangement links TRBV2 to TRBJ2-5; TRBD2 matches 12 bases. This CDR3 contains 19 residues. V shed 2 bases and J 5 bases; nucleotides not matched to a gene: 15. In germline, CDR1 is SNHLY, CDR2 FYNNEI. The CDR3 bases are TGTGCCAGCAGTGAACGCTGGGGCCGACTAGCGGGAGTGGTGGAGACCCAGTACTTC. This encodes CASSERWGRLAGVVETQYF.

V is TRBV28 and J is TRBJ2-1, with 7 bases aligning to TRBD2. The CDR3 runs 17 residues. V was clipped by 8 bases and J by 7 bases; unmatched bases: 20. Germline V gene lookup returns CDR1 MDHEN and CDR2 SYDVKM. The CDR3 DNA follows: TGTGCCAGCCAATCCTCTTTCGGCGGGAGAATTGGGAATGAGCAGTTCTTC. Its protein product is CASQSSFGGRIGNEQFF.

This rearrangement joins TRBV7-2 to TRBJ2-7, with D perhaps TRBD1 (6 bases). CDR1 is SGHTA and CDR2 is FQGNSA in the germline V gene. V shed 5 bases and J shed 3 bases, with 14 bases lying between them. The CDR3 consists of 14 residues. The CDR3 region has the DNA TGTGCCAGCAGCCCACCGGACAGAAACTACGAGCAGTACTTC. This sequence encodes CASSPPDRNYEQYF.

The CDR3 loop is CASGFLGQLTDTQYF. The CDR3 DNA sequence: TGTGCTAGTGGTTTTTTGGGACAGCTAACAGATACGCAGTATTTT. The J gene is TRBJ2-3, the V gene TRBV12-5; 7 nucleotides line up with TRBD1. V trimming: 3 bases; J trimming: 3 bases; junction bases outside the gene matches: 6. Germline V gene data show CDR1 as LGHNT and CDR2 as FRNRAP. The CDR3 spans 15 residues.